Below, 10 T cell receptor beta chains from the same sample are listed, as sequenced in a study of shared clonotypes between healthy human individuals. Method: immunoSEQ multiplex PCR; TCRdb's copy keeps in-frame clones and lacks some. The table lists roughly 2.5 million clones, approximately 92% of them singletons. Source material: naive CD4+ T cells sorted from blood. Subset meaning: CD45RA+ positively selected. The receptor set was obtained from a man aged 18 to 30 in good health.

The V and J genes are TRBV7-2 and TRBJ1-5; TRBD1 might be the D (5 bases). The CDR3 sequence is 14 residues long. V was shortened by 5 bases and J by 6 bases, with 14 bases between the two germline ends. The germline gives CDR1 SGHTA, CDR2 FQGNSA. CDR3 protein: CASSPGGGVQPQHF. CDR3 nucleotide sequence: TGTGCCAGCAGCCCCGGCGGGGGGGTTCAGCCCCAGCATTTT.

This clone has just a few counts. Other DNA sequences in this sample translate to the same CDR3. The chain uses TRBV5-1 and TRBJ2-7; D gene unclear. The CDR3 consists of 14 residues. Germline V gene data show CDR1 as SGHRS and CDR2 as YFSETQ. V was shortened by 1 base and J by 1 base, with 9 bases between the two germline ends. CDR3 coding DNA: TGCGCCAGCAGCTTGTTGGCAGGATCCTACGAGCAGTACTTC. Protein sequence: CASSLLAGSYEQYF.

The chain has TRBV30 and TRBJ2-5, with no clear D. Germline CDR1 reads GTSNPN; CDR2 reads SVGIG (reference sequence). This CDR3 is 13 amino acids long. Trimming pared 0 bases from V and 6 bases from J, leaving 11 bases between. The CDR3 protein is CAWSVSGGKTQYF. In DNA, the CDR3 is TGTGCCTGGAGTGTATCCGGTGGGAAGACCCAGTACTTC.

This CDR3 reads CASSALTGDEQYF. As DNA, the CDR3 is TGTGCCAGCAGCGCACTTACAGGGGACGAGCAGTACTTC. The genes are TRBV5-8 and TRBJ2-7; 7 nucleotides match TRBD1. The CDR3 runs 13 residues. V dropped 4 bases and J dropped 5; count of bases not matched to a gene: 6. Germline V gives CDR1 SGHTS, CDR2 YDEGEE.

The chain has TRBV19 and TRBJ2-2, with D uncertain. This CDR3 has 14 amino acids. Germline V gives CDR1 LNHDA, CDR2 SQIVND (reference sequence). The germline V and J ends were trimmed by 7 bases and 0 bases, with 9 bases remaining between them. The chain's CDR3 is CASTRGTNTGELFF. DNA for the CDR3: TGTGCCAGTACCCGTGGGACGAACACCGGGGAGCTGTTTTTT.

V and J are TRBV5-8 and TRBJ1-5; no firm D call. CDR1 and CDR2 (germline): SGHTS, YDEGEE. V was cut by 3 bases and J by 8 bases, with 15 bases left in between. This CDR3 region has 14 residues. The CDR3 sequence is CASSWAIGEEPQHF. DNA for the CDR3: TGTGCCAGCAGCTGGGCCATCGGGGAAGAGCCCCAGCATTTT.

Turning to this clone: The same CDR3 can be traced to other DNA sequences in this sample. V and J are TRBV19 and TRBJ1-5; D is unresolved. Germline lookup yields CDR1 LNHDA and CDR2 SQIVND (reference sequence). The ends were cut back, 3 bases at V and 2 bases at J, with 5 bases in the middle. This CDR3 has 13 amino acids. This chain's CDR3 is CASSIRGNQPQHF. DNA for the CDR3: TGTGCCAGTAGTATCCGGGGCAATCAGCCCCAGCATTTT.

This clone has just a few counts. This chain links TRBV4-2 with TRBJ1-6; D perhaps matches TRBD1 (5 bases). This CDR3 is built from 14 residues. CDR1 is LGHNA and CDR2 is YNFKEQ in the germline V gene. The germline V and J ends were trimmed by 0 bases and 8 bases, with 8 bases remaining between them. Here the CDR3 reads CASSQEGGYSPLHF. In nucleotides, the CDR3 is TGTGCCAGCAGCCAAGAGGGGGGGTATTCACCCCTCCACTTT.

Comments on this clone: Other DNA sequences in this specimen translate into the identical CDR3. The chain has TRBV2 and TRBJ2-3; D may correspond to TRBD1 or TRBD2 (6 bases each). The CDR3 is 15 amino acids. V was trimmed by 6 bases and J by 0 bases, leaving 13 bases between them. The germline V gene has CDR1 SNHLY and CDR2 FYNNEI. The chain's CDR3 is CASSGGGTSTDTQYF. For the CDR3, the DNA is TGTGCCAGCAGCGGGGGCGGGACTAGCACAGATACGCAGTATTTT.

The V gene is TRBV5-1, the J gene TRBJ1-1; 9 nucleotides align to TRBD1. The CDR3 extends over 14 amino acids. Germline V gives CDR1 SGHRS, CDR2 YFSETQ. Trimming cost V 2 bases and J 6 bases; bases outside gene matches: 5. The CDR3 coding sequence is TGCGCCAGCAGCTTTGGGGGGACAGGGTCTGAAGCTTTCTTT. Residues: CASSFGGTGSEAFF.